This T cell receptor beta chain was sequenced in a study of CD8+ T cells in alopecia areata (dated by TCRdb to 2016 to 2019). Study-level background: Treated patients were enrolled in an open-label pilot trial of oral tofacitinib at 5 to 10 mg twice daily for moderate-to-severe alopecia areata. Tofacitinib was administered for 6 to 18 months, and 6 months of follow-up off drug were then conducted to assess delayed response and recurrence. Disease severity in treated patients was measured with the SALT score, which quantifies the percentage of affected scalp surface area. In both human patients and the C3H/HeJ mouse model, the study applied high-throughput TCRbeta sequencing to look at T cell clonal expansion in alopecia areata. Human TCRbeta sequencing covered scalp tissue and sorted CD4+ and CD8+ peripheral blood T cells from patchy and totalis/universalis alopecia areata patients and healthy controls. Tofacitinib-treated patients had biopsies at baseline and at 4 and 24 weeks of treatment, with a later scalp biopsy in several patients. Scalp clonality was compared across normal scalp (n=4), patchy alopecia areata scalp (n=8), and alopecia totalis/universalis scalp (n=8). The RNA source kit depended on sample type: the PAXgene miRNA kit for fixed scalp, the miRNeasy kit for PBMCs, and the RNeasy kit for mouse skin. TCRbeta CDR3 regions were amplified by immunoSEQ multiplex PCR using 35 Vbeta forward and 13 Jbeta reverse primers. What the work shows at the level of the full study, not this receptor alone: Compared with normal scalp, lesional scalp, particularly in alopecia totalis/universalis, had higher clonality and more expanded CD8+ clones, which suggests antigenic drive. Scalp clonality and the number of expanded CD8+ clones among the top 100 scalp clones were significantly decreased by tofacitinib. Many expanded lesional clones persisted in scalp and blood during tofacitinib treatment, which may partly explain relapse after stopping treatment. Shared TCR sequences between patients were less evident than in mice, which may be partly attributable to HLA diversity in the patient population. Resident alphabeta T cells in normal human skin are also sequenced, complicating scalp TCR repertoire analysis, unlike mouse skin dominated by gammadelta T cells. Because the treated cohort was small and included a single nonresponder, larger studies are needed to assess links between baseline CD8+ expansion and response.

CDR1 is given as MNHNS and CDR2 as SASEGT, both from the germline V gene. The CDR3 numbers 16 residues from cysteine through phenylalanine. The kept DNA is CDR3 alone, 48 bases in frame from the first base. V and J are truncated by 4 bases and 1 base respectively, leaving an intervening sequence of 14 bases. The receptor library was made with the immunoSEQ multiplex PCR assay. For TCR sequencing, RNA was extracted from every sample and reverse transcribed into cDNA to serve as template. First-strand cDNA was synthesized using SuperScript III with a 2:1 mix of oligo-dT and random hexamers. A synthetic immune receptor repertoire was used to measure amplification bias, and any remaining bias was corrected computationally. Turning to the authors' computational methods: Raw reads were preprocessed to remove errors, and CDR3 was defined by IMGT conventions from the conserved cysteine to phenylalanine. Clonality was computed as 1 minus the Shannon entropy, with the entropy normalized by log2 of the number of productive unique TCRs. Scalp TCRbeta sequences were cross-referenced with sorted blood CD4 and CD8 repertoires so that the CD4 or CD8 identity of scalp clones could be inferred. Drawn from immuneACCESS, this table holds only the in-frame rearrangements with V and J called that TCRdb kept. Clones are partly lost; checked studies trace under half to an unresolved V gene and leave the rest unexplained. V and J calls and clone size are given by that table; D and trimming were obtained from the DNA. Counted in this sample were around 200,000 clones; over 60% of them appeared once. The leading ten clones occupy 4% to 5% of the sample.

The time point label corresponds to: around 29 days on oral tofacitinib. The treatment or condition label here, explained by the study, means: oral pan-JAK inhibitor, 5-10 mg twice daily. Lesional scalp punch biopsies and peripheral blood were obtained from alopecia areata patients. PBMCs were separated by density centrifugation and stained for CD3, CD4 and CD8, after which CD4+ and CD8+ T cells were sorted on a FACSAria. To note about this clone: Its recognized antigen is unknown. One base away there is no much larger clone; base qualities are not given.

The TCR originated in a human donor with alopecia areata. This specimen was CD4+ T cells sorted from blood, taken at week 4, from a patient treated with tofacitinib. Recombination linked TRBV6-1 to TRBJ1-5; the D segment could be TRBD1, given 6 matching bases. The DNA reads TGTGCCAGCAGTGCTACACAGGGTGCCAGCAATCAGCCCCAGCATTTT. Translated, it gives CASSATQGASNQPQHF.